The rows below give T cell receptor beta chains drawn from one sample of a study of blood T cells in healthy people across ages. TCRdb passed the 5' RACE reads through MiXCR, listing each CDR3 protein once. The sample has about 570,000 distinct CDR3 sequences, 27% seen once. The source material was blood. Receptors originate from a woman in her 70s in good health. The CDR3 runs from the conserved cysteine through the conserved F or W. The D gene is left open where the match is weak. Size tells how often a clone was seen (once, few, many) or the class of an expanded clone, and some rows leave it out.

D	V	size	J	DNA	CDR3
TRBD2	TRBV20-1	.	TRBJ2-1	TGCAGTGCTAGAGAGCGGGAGTACAATGAGCAGTTCTTC	CSAREREYNEQFF
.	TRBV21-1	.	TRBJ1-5	TGTGCCAGCAGCAAAGTTGTCGGACAGCCTTGGATTTTGCCCCAGCATTTT	CASSKVVGQPWILPQHF
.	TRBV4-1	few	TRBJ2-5	TGCGCCAGCAGCCTCCGTGTTCGAGGGTCCGAAGAGACCCAGTACTTC	CASSLRVRGSEETQYF
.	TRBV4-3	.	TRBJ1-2	TGCGCCAGCAGCCAAGACTTTTCCCCACAGTTATATGGCTACACCTTC	CASSQDFSPQLYGYTF
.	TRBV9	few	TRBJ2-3	TGTGCCAGCAGCGTAGTGGGAGATGGCACAGATACGCAGTATTTT	CASSVVGDGTDTQYF
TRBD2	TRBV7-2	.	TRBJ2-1	TGTGCCAGCAGCTTAGGCCTAGCGGACAATGAGCAGTTCTTC	CASSLGLADNEQFF
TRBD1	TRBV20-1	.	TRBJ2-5	TGCAGTGCCCCCGACAGGGCCTCCGGGGAGACCCAGTACTTC	CSAPDRASGETQYF
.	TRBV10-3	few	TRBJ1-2	TGTGCCATCAGTGAAAGACAGAACTATGGCTACACCTTC	CAISERQNYGYTF
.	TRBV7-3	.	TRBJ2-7	TGTGCCAGCAGCCCCCGACAGAAATACGAGCAGTACTTC	CASSPRQKYEQYF
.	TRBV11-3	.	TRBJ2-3	TGTGCCAGCCTGAGAGGGGGGCGAGGGGATACGCAGTATTTT	CASLRGGRGDTQYF
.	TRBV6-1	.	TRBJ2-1	TGTGCCAGCAGTGAACTAGGGCAGTTCTTC	CASSELGQFF
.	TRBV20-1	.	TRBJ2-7	TGCAGTGCTAGTACTCCGGCGTACGAGCAGTACTTC	CSASTPAYEQYF
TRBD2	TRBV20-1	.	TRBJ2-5	TGCAGTGCTGGCGGACTAGCGGGGGTCCTGTACCAAGAGACCCAGTACTTC	CSAGGLAGVLYQETQYF
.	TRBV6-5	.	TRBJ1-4	TGTGCCAGCAGCCGACAGGCTAAAAATGAAAAACTGTTTTTT	CASSRQAKNEKLFF
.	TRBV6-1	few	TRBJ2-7	TGTGCCAGTCGCCCCCGGGGTTCTTCCTACGAGCAGTACTTC	CASRPRGSSYEQYF
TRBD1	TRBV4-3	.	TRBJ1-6	TGCGCCAGCAGCCCAGCGTCAGGGGGATTTGCTAATTCACCCCTCCACTTT	CASSPASGGFANSPLHF
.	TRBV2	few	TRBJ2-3	TGTGCCAGCAGGGACCTTCCCCCAGATACGCAGTATTTT	CASRDLPPDTQYF
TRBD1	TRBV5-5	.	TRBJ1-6	TGTGCCAGCAGCTTGCTCCGTCAGGGGGCTTCACCCCTCCACTTT	CASSLLRQGASPLHF
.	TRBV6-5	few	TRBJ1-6	TGTGCCAGCAGAGATCCGGACACCGGGAATTCACCCCTCCACTTT	CASRDPDTGNSPLHF
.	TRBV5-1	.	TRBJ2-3	TGCGCCAGCAGCCCCTTAGCCCTTCCGCAGTATTTT	CASSPLALPQYF
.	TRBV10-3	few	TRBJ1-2	TGTGCCATCAGTGAGCGGGTCGGCTACACCTTC	CAISERVGYTF
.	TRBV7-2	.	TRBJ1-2	TGTGCCAGCAGCTTTAGTCCCCGTCCCGCAGCTAACTATGGCTACACCTTC	CASSFSPRPAANYGYTF